Shown below are 28 T cell receptor beta chains from a single sample sequenced in a study of siplizumab effects on memory and regulatory T cells. Assay: immunoSEQ multiplex PCR; the TCRdb copy retains only in-frame clones and omits some. Of 100,000 or so clones in the sample, about 94% were seen once. The material sequenced was non-Treg CD4+ T cells sorted from blood. Receptor source: a human donor in good health.

V gene TRBV6-1 combines with J gene TRBJ1-1; D is undetermined. Germline-derived CDR1 and CDR2 are MNHNS and SASEGT. Deletions cut 9 bases from V and 10 bases from J, with 21 bases between. This CDR3 is 13 amino acids long. Written as DNA, the CDR3 is TGTGCCAGATACTTCGCTGAACACCCCCCAGCTTTCTTT. Translated: CARYFAEHPPAFF.

The chain is built from TRBV14 and TRBJ2-5; D is ambiguous. Germline V gives CDR1 SGHDN, CDR2 FVKESK. CDR3 size: 16 residues. Trimming removed 4 bases from V and 1 base from J, with 16 bases in between. CDR3 sequence reads: CASSLNHPWVQETQYF. The CDR3 DNA is TGTGCCAGCAGCCTCAACCACCCTTGGGTCCAAGAGACCCAGTACTTC. Full variable domain (rest looked up from reference TRBV14 and TRBJ2-5): EAGVTQFPSHSVIEKGQTVTLRCDPISGHDNLYWYRRVMGKEIKFLLHFVKESKQDESGMPNNRFLAERTGGTYSTLKVQPAELEDSGVYFCASSLNHPWVQETQYFGPGTRLLVL.

This chain connects TRBV9 to TRBJ2-3; D possibly corresponds to TRBD2 (7 bases). Trimming pared 5 bases from V and 4 bases from J, leaving 17 bases between. This CDR3 has 15 amino acids. CDR1 and CDR2 (germline): SGDLS, YYNGEE. The CDR3 protein is CASSLNRGAPDTQYF. As DNA, the CDR3 is TGTGCCAGCAGTCTTAATCGGGGGGCCCCAGATACGCAGTATTTT.

The CDR3 spells CASSYGTNEAFF. CDR3 DNA: TGTGCCAGCAGCTACGGGACAAATGAAGCTTTCTTT. V gene TRBV28 combines with J gene TRBJ1-1; maybe TRBD1 (6 bases). The CDR3 sequence is 12 residues long. CDR1 is MDHEN, CDR2 SYDVKM, per germline. Between the trimmed V and J ends, which lost 6 bases and 7 bases, there was a span of 12 bases.

The chain links TRBV27 to TRBJ2-1, with D perhaps matching TRBD1 or TRBD2 (5 bases each). In germline, CDR1 is MNHEY, CDR2 SMNVEV (reference sequence). V shed 6 bases and J shed 6 bases, with 15 bases lying between them. The CDR3 loop spans 14 amino acids. CDR3 amino acids: CASRPGTVFNEQFF. CDR3 DNA sequence: TGTGCCAGCAGACCGGGGACGGTGTTCAATGAGCAGTTCTTC.

V and J are TRBV10-1 and TRBJ1-1; TRBD1 aligns across 8 bases. Germline V lookup: CDR1 WNHNN, CDR2 SYGVQD (reference sequence). The ends lost 7 bases at V and 4 bases at J; junction bases unmatched: 5. The CDR3 has 13 residues. The CDR3 region is CASMAGGTTEAFF. Here the CDR3 DNA reads TGCGCCAGCATGGCAGGGGGCACCACTGAAGCTTTCTTT.

V gene TRBV5-6 combines with J gene TRBJ1-4; D unresolved. From germline, CDR1 is SGHDT and CDR2 YYEEEE. The CDR3 contains 14 residues. The V gene lost 6 bases and the J gene lost 7 bases, with 16 bases spanning the gap. The CDR3 DNA sequence: TGTGCCAGCAACTCTTATGGGGTTCGTGAAAAACTGTTTTTT. This translates into CASNSYGVREKLFF. The full variable domain, completed using reference TRBV5-6 and TRBJ1-4, is DAGVTQSPTHLIKTRGQQVTLRCSPKSGHDTVSWYQQALGQGPQFIFQYYEEEERQRGNFPDRFSGHQFPNYSSELNVNALLLGDSALYLCASNSYGVREKLFFGSGTQLSVL.

The V call is TRBV2, the J call TRBJ2-5, with D possibly TRBD2 on 6 matching bases. The CDR3 is 12 residues long. The germline V gene has CDR1 SNHLY and CDR2 FYNNEI. Here the CDR3 DNA reads TGTGCAAGATCCGGGGGCCAAGAGACCCAGTACTTC. It specifies CARSGGQETQYF.

This sequence joins TRBV5-4 and TRBJ2-2; possibly TRBD2 for D (5 bases). CDR3 length equals 13 residues. Trimming removed 7 bases at V and 5 bases at J, with 12 bases between. Germline V gene lookup returns CDR1 SGHNT and CDR2 YYREEE (reference sequence). Here the CDR3 reads CASAWRHTGELFF. CDR3 nucleotides: TGTGCCAGCGCTTGGAGGCATACCGGGGAGCTGTTTTTT.

In its sample, this clone was seen once. A junction boundary mismatches the germline segment, possibly from a read error. V gene TRBV5-6 combines with J gene TRBJ2-1, with D possibly being TRBD2 (5 bases). The CDR3 length is 13 residues. The germline V gene has CDR1 SGHDT and CDR2 YYEEEE. The CDR3 region has the DNA TGTGCCAGCAACTTTAGAGGGAAAACTAGTGGTCTCTTC. Protein: CASNFRGKTSGLF.

This sequence joins TRBV6-6 and TRBJ2-7; D gene ambiguous. This CDR3 has 14 amino acids. V dropped 2 bases and J dropped 6 bases, with 14 bases sitting between them. Germline CDR1 is MNHNY and CDR2 is SVGAGI (reference sequence). This chain's CDR3 is CASSYSFQMGEQYF. The CDR3 nucleotides are TGTGCCAGCAGTTACAGTTTCCAAATGGGCGAGCAGTACTTC.

The chain uses TRBV5-8 and TRBJ1-5, with D possibly matching TRBD1 (6 bases). Trimming took 6 bases from V and 7 from J, leaving 17 bases between them. The CDR3 sequence is 14 residues long. The germline V gene has CDR1 SGHTS and CDR2 YDEGEE. The CDR3 loop reads CASIEGGLLQPQHF. CDR3 DNA sequence: TGTGCCAGCATCGAGGGGGGGCTTTTACAGCCCCAGCATTTT.

This clone was seen a single time. The genes are TRBV12-5 and TRBJ2-1; a possible D gene is TRBD2 (6 bases). Per the germline V gene, CDR1 is LGHNT and CDR2 is FRNRAP. Trimming cost V 5 bases and J 6 bases, with 17 bases left between them. The CDR3 is 15 amino acids. As DNA, the CDR3 is TGTGCTAGTGGTCCCAATCTAATAGCGGTCAATGAGCAGTTCTTC. This sequence encodes CASGPNLIAVNEQFF.

The chain combines TRBV16 with TRBJ2-1; unclear D gene. The V gene lost 2 bases and the J gene lost 10 bases, with 12 bases spanning the gap. Germline V gives CDR1 KGHSY, CDR2 FQNENV. The CDR3 runs to 13 residues. This CDR3 is CASSQKAIGEQFF. Here the CDR3 DNA reads TGTGCCAGCAGCCAAAAGGCCATAGGGGAGCAGTTCTTC.

The rearrangement links TRBV7-9 to TRBJ1-1; 9 nucleotides match TRBD1. Losses at the gene ends were 5 bases for V and 8 bases for J; bases not matched to a gene: 12. The CDR3 is 15 residues long. Germline V gives CDR1 SEHNR, CDR2 FQNEAQ (reference sequence). The CDR3, as DNA: TGTGCCAGCAGCACGACCAGGACAGGGGACAGGGAAGCTTTCTTT. Protein: CASSTTRTGDREAFF.

The gene calls are TRBV5-1 and TRBJ1-2; 7 positions match TRBD1. This CDR3 has 14 amino acids. J lost 9 bases, V lost 2 bases, and 10 bases had no gene match. Per the germline V gene, CDR1 is SGHRS and CDR2 is YFSETQ. CDR3 sequence: CASSFTSQTGRYTF. CDR3 bases: TGCGCCAGCAGCTTCACGAGCCAGACAGGGCGCTACACCTTC.

The rearrangement uses TRBV18 and TRBJ1-5, with D uncertain. This CDR3 comprises 14 residues. V lost 3 bases, J lost 5 bases, and 11 bases lay in between. CDR1 is KGHSH and CDR2 is LQKENI in the germline V gene. The CDR3 reads CASSPTIVDQPQHF. DNA for the CDR3: TGTGCCAGCTCACCTACCATAGTGGATCAGCCCCAGCATTTT.

The chain combines TRBV7-3 with TRBJ2-3; the D is unclear. V lost 2 bases to trimming and J lost 4 bases, with 13 bases between them. Germline loops: CDR1 SGHTA, CDR2 FQGTGA. The CDR3 spans 15 residues. The chain's CDR3 is CASSLYFGKPDTQYF. Here the CDR3 DNA reads TGTGCCAGCAGCTTATATTTTGGGAAGCCAGATACGCAGTATTTT.

V usage is TRBV7-7 and J usage is TRBJ2-1; 8 bases map to TRBD2. Trimming took 5 bases from V and 10 from J; bases not matched to a gene: 7. Germline CDR1 reads SSHAT; CDR2 reads FNYEAQ (reference sequence). The CDR3 spans 13 residues. This CDR3 reads CASSPLTSAEQFF. The CDR3 DNA sequence: TGTGCCAGCAGCCCTCTGACTAGCGCCGAGCAGTTCTTC. The variable domain in full, with the rest retrieved from reference TRBV7-7 and TRBJ2-1, is GAGVSQSPRYKVTKRGQDVTLRCDPISSHATLYWYQQALGQGPEFLTYFNYEAQPDKSGLPSDRFSAERPEGSISTLTIQRTEQRDSAMYRCASSPLTSAEQFFGPGTRLTVL.

This chain links TRBV5-4 with TRBJ1-2, with no clear D. There are 13 residues in the CDR3. Germline CDR1 reads SGHNT; CDR2 reads YYREEE (reference sequence). Trimming removed 0 bases at V and 6 bases at J, with 9 bases between. The CDR3 DNA reads as TGTGCCAGCAGCTTGGACGGGGTCCATGGCTACACCTTC. This gives the protein CASSLDGVHGYTF.

The chain recombines TRBV9 with TRBJ2-5; D uncertain. Germline V gives CDR1 SGDLS, CDR2 YYNGEE. The CDR3 has 12 amino acids. V was clipped by 3 bases and J by 0 bases, with 3 bases between them. CDR3 sequence: CASSADQETQYF. DNA for the CDR3: TGTGCCAGCAGCGCGGACCAAGAGACCCAGTACTTC.

V gene TRBV14 combines with J gene TRBJ1-1; D is undetermined. Trimming took 0 bases from V and 5 from J, leaving 13 bases between them. Germline CDR1 SGHDN, CDR2 FVKESK. CDR3 length equals 15 residues. The CDR3 DNA reads as TGTGCCAGCAGCCAAGATGTGGGGAGATTGACTGAAGCTTTCTTT. As protein: CASSQDVGRLTEAFF.

The rearrangement uses TRBV20-1 and TRBJ1-4; the D is unclear. CDR1 DFQATT and CDR2 SNEGSKA come from the germline V gene (reference sequence). The CDR3 has 11 residues. The V and J ends lost 5 bases and 7 bases respectively, with 8 bases between them. The CDR3 loop is CSAGHGEKLFF. Here the CDR3 DNA reads TGCAGTGCTGGCCATGGTGAAAAACTGTTTTTT.

The chain carries TRBV29-1 and TRBJ2-3; D gene ambiguous. This CDR3 comprises 11 residues. The V end lost 4 bases, the J end lost 4 bases, and 6 bases lay between the germline ends. Germline V gives CDR1 SQVTM, CDR2 ANQGSEA. The DNA of the CDR3 is TGCAGCGTTGGGGTACCAGATACGCAGTATTTT. Protein product: CSVGVPDTQYF.

The CDR3 protein is CASSPPQGQGQETQYF. The DNA of the CDR3 is TGTGCCAGCTCACCACCGCAGGGACAGGGGCAAGAGACCCAGTACTTC. The chain employs TRBV18 and TRBJ2-5, with TRBD1 matching 10 bases. This CDR3 has 16 residues. The trim removed 0 bases at V and 2 bases at J, leaving 3 bases unmatched. Germline V gene lookup returns CDR1 KGHSH and CDR2 LQKENI.

Regarding this clone: Other nucleotide sequences from this sample produce the same CDR3. The rearrangement joins TRBV11-2 to TRBJ2-1; 12 nucleotides match TRBD2. The germline V gene encodes CDR1 SGHAT and CDR2 FQNNGV. This CDR3 spans 16 amino acids. With V trimmed by 5 bases and J by 4 bases, 6 bases remained unmatched. The CDR3 DNA reads TGTGCCAGCAGCCCCAGACTAGCGGGAGTTTACAATGAGCAGTTCTTC. Protein product: CASSPRLAGVYNEQFF.

This clone was detected once. The rearrangement links TRBV27 to TRBJ1-6; D unclear. The CDR3 sequence is 13 residues long. The germline V and J ends were trimmed by 7 bases and 12 bases, with 16 bases remaining between them. Germline V CDR1 and CDR2: MNHEY, SMNVEV (reference sequence). This CDR3 is CASKTDPLRPLHF. The CDR3 DNA reads as TGTGCCAGCAAGACGGACCCGTTGCGACCCCTCCACTTT.

The rearrangement joins TRBV5-1 to TRBJ2-1; 7 bases map to TRBD1. The ends lost 5 bases at V and 9 bases at J; junction bases unmatched: 14. CDR3 length: 15 residues. CDR1 and CDR2 (germline): SGHRS, YFSETQ. The CDR3 bases are TGCGCCAGCAGAAAAAATGTAGGACAGGACGGTGAGCAGTTCTTC. Translating gives CASRKNVGQDGEQFF.